The clone carrying this T cell receptor beta chain was detected a few times. Its antigen is still unknown. TCRdb reanalysed the reads using MiXCR and keeps one entry per CDR3 protein. The profile shows 740,000 or so distinct CDR3 sequences, roughly 36% of them singletons. This specimen belongs to a study of T cell repertoires in cytomegalovirus infection. Study in general: From public TCR beta signatures came an indication of both CMV infection and matching HLA type.

The J segment lost 5 bases and the V segment lost 0 bases, leaving 9 bases of the junction unmatched. The germline CDR1 and CDR2 sequences are ENHRY and SYGVKD. The CDR3 is 17 amino acids. Regarding the study as a whole: CMV-specific TCR beta clonotypes restricted by HLA-C dominated the ex vivo response. Using cumulative public TCR beta family frequency, the authors identified those who carried CMV together with the relevant HLA.

This sequence joins TRBV10-3 and TRBJ2-3, with TRBD2 matching over 9 bases. The sequence came from a human donor in good health (CMV status not recorded). Some clones in this sample may be carry-over from other donors' samples. The sequencing input was PBMCs. CDR3 sequence (DNA): TGTGCCATCAGTGAGTCCCAGCGGGGGGTTCTGAGAGATACGCAGTATTTT. It is translated as CAISESQRGVLRDTQYF.